What follows are 16 T cell receptor beta chains derived from one specimen sequenced in a study of cytomegalovirus exposure and HLA in healthy donors. Amplification used 60 Vbeta primers and 13 Jbeta primers. Data came from immunoSEQ multiplex PCR; TCRdb stores just in-frame clones and leaves some out. The repertoire holds about 150,000 clones, with roughly 68% as singletons. The sequencing sample was made of PBMCs. These receptors all come from a man aged 25-45 years in good health and CMV-seropositive.

This clone has just a few counts. Other DNA variants within this sample encode the same CDR3. The chain employs TRBV7-2 and TRBJ1-5; possibly TRBD1 for D (6 bases). CDR1 is SGHTA, CDR2 FQGNSA, per germline. The CDR3 extends over 14 amino acids. V was clipped by 1 base and J by 4 bases, with 8 bases between them. The CDR3 DNA follows: TGTGCCAGCAGCTTAGGTCAGGGGAATCAGCCCCAGCATTTT. It is translated as CASSLGQGNQPQHF. The variable domain in full, completed from reference TRBV7-2 and TRBJ1-5, reads GAGVSQSPSNKVTEKGKDVELRCDPISGHTALYWYRQSLGQGLEFLIYFQGNSAPDKSGLPSDRFSAERTGGSVSTLTIQRTQQEDSAVYLCASSLGQGNQPQHFGDGTRLSIL.

This clone was seen once. This chain connects TRBV2 to TRBJ1-4; a possible D gene is TRBD1 (6 bases). Germline V gene lookup returns CDR1 SNHLY and CDR2 FYNNEI. The CDR3 totals 11 residues. The V end was cut by 4 bases, the J end by 13 bases, with 10 bases between. CDR3: CASSVGGGLFF. The CDR3 DNA reads as TGTGCCAGCAGTGTAGGGGGGGGACTGTTTTTT.

J is TRBJ2-7 and V is TRBV11-2; TRBD2 aligns across 7 bases. This CDR3 is 16 amino acids long. Germline V gives CDR1 SGHAT, CDR2 FQNNGV. With V trimmed by 4 bases and J by 2 bases, 11 bases remained unmatched. CDR3 loop: CASSSNLAAKPYEQYF. Written as DNA, the CDR3 is TGTGCCAGCAGCTCCAATCTAGCGGCTAAACCCTACGAGCAGTACTTC.

The rearrangement joins TRBV4-1 to TRBJ2-5, with D perhaps TRBD2 (5 bases). Germline V lookup: CDR1 MGHRA, CDR2 YSYEKL. Trimming took off 0 bases at V and 5 bases at J, with 16 bases between the two ends. The CDR3 covers 16 residues. The CDR3 loop is CASSQEPLTKPETQYF. The CDR3 DNA reads TGCGCCAGCAGCCAAGAGCCCCTGACTAAACCGGAGACCCAGTACTTC.

This chain links TRBV18 with TRBJ2-1; D might be TRBD2 (5 bases). CDR1 and CDR2 from the germline V gene are KGHSH and LQKENI. The CDR3 contains 12 residues. The V end was cut by 5 bases, the J end by 5 bases, with 7 bases between. The CDR3 region has the DNA TGTGCCAGCTCATCCGGGAACAATGAGCAGTTCTTC. It translates to CASSSGNNEQFF.

The chain is built from TRBV13 and TRBJ2-1, with 10 bases that match TRBD2. V shed 6 bases, J shed 6 bases, and the junction held 14 bases outside the gene matches. The CDR3 extends over 17 amino acids. The germline V gene encodes CDR1 PRHDT and CDR2 FYEKMQ (reference sequence). The CDR3 DNA sequence: TGTGCCAGCAGTCAGATCCCAGCGGGAGGGCCAGGCAATGAGCAGTTCTTC. The encoded protein is CASSQIPAGGPGNEQFF.

V gene TRBV15 combines with J gene TRBJ1-1; D unclear. CDR3 length: 15 amino acids. Germline CDR1 LNHNV, CDR2 YYDKDF (reference sequence). The germline V and J ends were trimmed by 1 base and 0 bases, with 9 bases remaining between them. The CDR3: CATSRVGLLNTEAFF. The CDR3, as DNA: TGTGCCACCAGCAGAGTTGGACTGCTGAACACTGAAGCTTTCTTT.

V is TRBV5-6 and J is TRBJ1-1, with 8 positions matching TRBD1. Germline V gene sequence: CDR1 SGHDT, CDR2 YYEEEE. The V and J ends lost 4 bases and 1 base, in that order; junction bases with no gene match: 3. This CDR3 is built from 14 residues. The CDR3 bases are TGTGCCAGCAGCATACAGGGGGGGAACACTGAAGCTTTCTTT. This translates into CASSIQGGNTEAFF.

This clone was seen a handful of times. This rearrangement joins TRBV9 to TRBJ2-2, with TRBD1 matching 10 bases. The CDR3 is 16 residues long. Losses at the gene ends were 2 bases for V and 3 bases for J; bases not matched to a gene: 4. Germline CDR1 is SGDLS and CDR2 is YYNGEE. CDR3 DNA sequence: TGTGCCAGCAGCGTTGGACAGGGGGATTACACCGGGGAGCTGTTTTTT. Translated: CASSVGQGDYTGELFF.

The CDR3: CASSLGQGLVGNTEAFF. The CDR3 coding sequence is TGTGCCAGCAGCCTAGGGCAGGGATTAGTGGGGAACACTGAAGCTTTCTTT. This sequence joins TRBV28 and TRBJ1-1; the D gene is possibly TRBD1 (5 bases). There are 17 residues in the CDR3. Trimming left V 6 bases short and J 1 base short, with 21 bases between. Germline lookup yields CDR1 MDHEN and CDR2 SYDVKM. Together with reference TRBV28 and TRBJ1-1, the CDR3 gives the full variable domain: DVKVTQSSRYLVKRTGEKVFLECVQDMDHENMFWYRQDPGLGLRLIYFSYDVKMKEKGDIPEGYSVSREKKERFSLILESASTNQTSMYLCASSLGQGLVGNTEAFFGQGTRLTVV.

This rearrangement joins TRBV10-3 to TRBJ2-7, with TRBD2 identical over 8 bases. The CDR3 consists of 15 residues. V shed 2 bases, J shed 3 bases, and the junction held 6 bases outside the gene matches. Germline-derived CDR1 and CDR2 are ENHRY and SYGVKD. CDR3 DNA: TGTGCCATCAGTGAGGTTACTAGCGGCTACTACGAGCAGTACTTC. It yields the protein CAISEVTSGYYEQYF.

This chain connects TRBV28 to TRBJ2-7, with 11 bases matching TRBD2. The V and J ends lost 6 bases and 3 bases, in that order; junction bases with no gene match: 7. This CDR3 region has 15 residues. From germline, CDR1 is MDHEN and CDR2 SYDVKM. The CDR3 DNA is TGTGCCAGCAGCCAACTAGCGGGGGTTTACTACGAGCAGTACTTC. Protein sequence: CASSQLAGVYYEQYF.

This rearrangement joins TRBV4-1 to TRBJ2-1; 10 bases agree with TRBD2. Trimming at V came to 8 bases and at J to 6 bases, leaving 7 bases not matched to a gene. This CDR3 has 14 residues. CDR1 and CDR2 from the germline V gene are MGHRA and YSYEKL. The CDR3 region has the DNA TGCGCCAGCGGGTCAGCGGGAGGGGCCAATGAGCAGTTCTTC. Translating it yields CASGSAGGANEQFF.

Within the sample, this clone is medium-sized (0.01 to 0.1%). The V call is TRBV6-5, the J call TRBJ2-7; 12 nucleotides line up with TRBD1. The CDR3 has 15 amino acids. The germline V gene encodes CDR1 MNHEY and CDR2 SVGAGI. Losses at the gene ends were 7 bases for V and 6 bases for J; bases not matched to a gene: 10. The CDR3 DNA reads as TGTGCCAGCACTCAAAAACCGGGACAGGGGGCCGAGCAGTACTTC. This sequence encodes CASTQKPGQGAEQYF.

This chain uses TRBV9 with TRBJ1-3, with D unresolved. Trimming pared 0 bases from V and 0 bases from J, leaving 7 bases between. Germline loops: CDR1 SGDLS, CDR2 YYNGEE. This CDR3 spans 15 amino acids. Here the CDR3 reads CASSVASSSGNTIYF. The CDR3 DNA sequence: TGTGCCAGCAGCGTAGCGTCTAGCTCTGGAAACACCATATATTTT.

This rearrangement joins TRBV2 to TRBJ2-7; tentative D call: TRBD2 (6 bases). V lost 5 bases and J lost 1, with 12 bases in between. Per germline, CDR1 SNHLY and CDR2 FYNNEI. CDR3 size: 14 residues. The CDR3 reads CASSRVSGSYEQYF. CDR3 sequence (DNA): TGTGCCAGCAGTCGGGTTAGCGGATCCTACGAGCAGTACTTC.